This is a list of T cell receptor beta chains from one sample in a study of patients and donors after allogeneic stem cell transplantation. TCRdb recomputed calls from the RT-PCR reads with MiXCR, one row per CDR3 protein. The sample lists roughly 960,000 distinct CDR3 sequences, more than 15% occurring once. The sample taken for sequencing was blood, either unsorted or a sorted T cell fraction (not recorded which). All receptors come from a human donor who was either an allogeneic HSCT recipient or a stem cell or donor lymphocyte infusion donor (not recorded which). It is not recorded whose cells these are; they may come from a transplant donor. Each CDR3 is given with its conserved first and last residue. A D gene is named only where the DNA matches it firmly. Some rows mark clone size as missing; the rest say once, few, many or name a class of expanded clone.

size: few; length: 14; D: .; V: TRBV5-1; J: TRBJ1-2; DNA: TGCGCCAGCAGCCGTTGGGAGAAAAGCTATGGCTACACCTTC; CDR3: CASSRWEKSYGYTF
size: once; length: 15; D: TRBD1; V: TRBV7-9; J: TRBJ1-5; DNA: TGTGCCAGCAGCAGCGACAGGGGCCCTAATCAGCCCCAGCATTTT; CDR3: CASSSDRGPNQPQHF
size: few; length: 14; D: TRBD2; V: TRBV20-1; J: TRBJ2-7; DNA: TGCAGTGCCAAACTAGCGGCCTTGCCCTACGAGCAGTACTTC; CDR3: CSAKLAALPYEQYF
size: .; length: 17; D: TRBD2; V: TRBV24-1; J: TRBJ2-3; DNA: TGTGCCACCAGTGTACCGGGACTAGCGTCCAGCACAGATACGCAGTATTTT; CDR3: CATSVPGLASSTDTQYF
size: .; length: 16; D: .; V: TRBV11-2; J: TRBJ2-5; DNA: TGTGCCAGCAGCTTAGCGCCGGCGGAGAGGCAAGAGACCCAGTACTTC; CDR3: CASSLAPAERQETQYF
size: many; length: 13; D: .; V: TRBV3-1; J: TRBJ1-1; DNA: TGTGCCAGCAGCCAAGATGAGGCAGGAGATGCTTTCTTT; CDR3: CASSQDEAGDAFF
size: few; length: 14; D: .; V: TRBV2; J: TRBJ1-1; DNA: TGTGCCAGCAGTTGGACAGTGACGAACACTGAAGCTTTCTTT; CDR3: CASSWTVTNTEAFF
size: .; length: 11; D: .; V: TRBV29-1; J: TRBJ2-7; DNA: TGCAGCGTGAGCCGGGGTTACGAGCAGTACTTC; CDR3: CSVSRGYEQYF
size: .; length: 14; D: .; V: TRBV20-1; J: TRBJ1-2; DNA: TGCAGTGCAAAGCCAGGATCCCGAGGCTATGGCTACACCTTC; CDR3: CSAKPGSRGYGYTF
size: few; length: 14; D: TRBD1; V: TRBV29-1; J: TRBJ2-7; DNA: TGCAGCGTTTCGTCCGGGACAGGCATTTACGAGCAGTACTTC; CDR3: CSVSSGTGIYEQYF
size: few; length: 15; D: TRBD1; V: TRBV6-5; J: TRBJ2-3; DNA: TGTGCCAGCAGTTACCTTAGGACAGGAGCAGATACGCAGTATTTT; CDR3: CASSYLRTGADTQYF
size: few; length: 18; D: TRBD2; V: TRBV5-1; J: TRBJ2-3; DNA: TGCGCCAGCAGCACCCGACTAGCGGGGGGCAAAAACACAGATACGCAGTATTTT; CDR3: CASSTRLAGGKNTDTQYF
size: .; length: 15; D: .; V: TRBV18; J: TRBJ1-5; DNA: TGTGCCAGCCCCGGCCAGGGAGGGGGCAATCAGCCCCAGCATTTT; CDR3: CASPGQGGGNQPQHF
size: once; length: 13; D: .; V: TRBV6-6; J: TRBJ2-1; DNA: TGTGCCAGCATCCCACATCGATCGAATGAGCAGTTCTTC; CDR3: CASIPHRSNEQFF
size: many; length: 14; D: TRBD1; V: TRBV5-1; J: TRBJ2-1; DNA: TGCGCCAGCAGCTTGGGGGACAGGGGTAATGAGCAGTTCTTC; CDR3: CASSLGDRGNEQFF
size: few; length: 14; D: .; V: TRBV27; J: TRBJ2-7; DNA: TGTGCCAGCAGTTATGGGGACGCCACCTACGAGCAGTACTTC; CDR3: CASSYGDATYEQYF
size: .; length: 16; D: .; V: TRBV15; J: TRBJ2-3; DNA: TGTGCCACCAGCAGAGATGCCAAGCTAAACACAGATACGCAGTATTTT; CDR3: CATSRDAKLNTDTQYF
size: once; length: 12; D: .; V: TRBV20-1; J: TRBJ1-1; DNA: TGCAGTGCTAAGTCACCGCAAACTGAAGCTTTCTTT; CDR3: CSAKSPQTEAFF
size: many; length: 14; D: TRBD2; V: TRBV3-1; J: TRBJ2-1; DNA: TGTGCCAGCAGCCCACGACTAGCGGGGAATGAGCAGTTCTTC; CDR3: CASSPRLAGNEQFF
size: many; length: 17; D: .; V: TRBV12-3/TRBV12-4; J: TRBJ2-3; DNA: TGTGCCAGCAGGCCCCAGATCGGGGAGAGCCGCACAGATACGCAGTATTTT; CDR3: CASRPQIGESRTDTQYF
size: few; length: 12; D: TRBD1; V: TRBV19; J: TRBJ2-1; DNA: TGTGCCAGTAGTACCAGGACAGGGAACCAGTTCTTC; CDR3: CASSTRTGNQFF
size: .; length: 15; D: TRBD1; V: TRBV5-1; J: TRBJ1-1; DNA: TGCGCCAGCAGCCTCACACAGGGGAAAGGGACTGAAGCTTTCTTT; CDR3: CASSLTQGKGTEAFF
size: .; length: 13; D: .; V: TRBV20-1; J: TRBJ1-2; DNA: TGCAGTGCTAGATGGGGTTTAAACTATGGCTACACCTTC; CDR3: CSARWGLNYGYTF
size: few; length: 14; D: .; V: TRBV20-1; J: TRBJ2-7; DNA: TGCAGTGCTAGAGATTCGAGGGGGGCCTACGAGCAGTACTTC; CDR3: CSARDSRGAYEQYF
size: .; length: 13; D: .; V: TRBV30; J: TRBJ1-2; DNA: TGTGCCTGGAGCCGCCTCGCGGGGGAGGGCTACACCTTC; CDR3: CAWSRLAGEGYTF
size: few; length: 14; D: TRBD1; V: TRBV7-9; J: TRBJ2-7; DNA: TGTGCCAGCAGCGAGGACAGGGGGCAGTACGAGCAGTACTTC; CDR3: CASSEDRGQYEQYF
size: .; length: 16; D: TRBD2; V: TRBV20-1; J: TRBJ2-2; DNA: TGCAGTGCTAGAGTCGCGACTAGCGAGAACACCGGGGAGCTGTTTTTT; CDR3: CSARVATSENTGELFF
size: many; length: 14; D: .; V: TRBV6-1; J: TRBJ1-2; DNA: TGTGCCAGCAGTCCTCCAGGTGGCACCCGGACTAACACCTTC; CDR3: CASSPPGGTRTNTF
size: few; length: 15; D: TRBD1; V: TRBV5-6; J: TRBJ1-5; DNA: TGTGCCAGCAGCTTGAGACAGGGGGGGTATCAGCCCCAGCATTTT; CDR3: CASSLRQGGYQPQHF
size: .; length: 14; D: TRBD1; V: TRBV3-1; J: TRBJ1-5; DNA: TGTGCCAGCAGCCAAAATCAGGGGGGACAGCCCCAGCATTTT; CDR3: CASSQNQGGQPQHF
size: .; length: 16; D: TRBD1; V: TRBV5-1; J: TRBJ2-3; DNA: TGCGCCAGCAGCAGGGGACAGGGAGGAACAAAAGATACGCAGTATTTT; CDR3: CASSRGQGGTKDTQYF
size: .; length: 16; D: .; V: TRBV20-1; J: TRBJ2-1; DNA: TGCAGTGCTAGAGACTATCCTAGCGCCAGTTACAATGAGCAGTTCTTC; CDR3: CSARDYPSASYNEQFF
size: .; length: 12; D: .; V: TRBV24-1; J: TRBJ2-7; DNA: TGTGCCACCAGTGATTCAGGTAACGAGCAGTACTTC; CDR3: CATSDSGNEQYF
size: .; length: 18; D: TRBD2; V: TRBV19; J: TRBJ2-1; DNA: TGTGCCAGTAGTATACCCGCGAGGACTAGCGGGAGGCCAAATGAGCAGTTCTTC; CDR3: CASSIPARTSGRPNEQFF
size: .; length: 16; D: .; V: TRBV19; J: TRBJ1-2; DNA: TGTGCCAGTAGTACCTACTCAGGGGACGGAGGCTATGGCTACACCTTC; CDR3: CASSTYSGDGGYGYTF
size: few; length: 16; D: TRBD1; V: TRBV7-9; J: TRBJ2-3; DNA: TGTGCCAGCAGCCCCCGGGACAGATTAAGCACAGATACGCAGTATTTT; CDR3: CASSPRDRLSTDTQYF
size: .; length: 12; D: .; V: TRBV4-1; J: TRBJ1-1; DNA: TGCGCCAGCAGCCAAGTGCTCGGGACGCCTTTCTTT; CDR3: CASSQVLGTPFF
size: .; length: 15; D: TRBD2; V: TRBV3-1; J: TRBJ2-1; DNA: TGTGCCAGCAGCGGACTAGCGGGAGGGGACAATGAGCAGTTCTTC; CDR3: CASSGLAGGDNEQFF
size: .; length: 17; D: .; V: TRBV27; J: TRBJ2-2; DNA: TGTGCCAGCACCCCCAGGGGGGGGCGGGTTAACACCGGGGAGCTGTTTTTT; CDR3: CASTPRGGRVNTGELFF
size: .; length: 13; D: .; V: TRBV6-4; J: TRBJ2-3; DNA: TGTGCCAGCAGTGACGGGAGTAGAAATACGCAGTATTTT; CDR3: CASSDGSRNTQYF
size: .; length: 13; D: .; V: TRBV20-1; J: TRBJ2-2; DNA: TGCAGTGCTAGACGCGTGAACACCGGGGAGCTGTTTTTT; CDR3: CSARRVNTGELFF
size: .; length: 16; D: .; V: TRBV5-5; J: TRBJ2-6; DNA: TGTGCCAGCAGCTTGGTGTTAGGCTCTGGGGCCAACGTCCTGACTTTC; CDR3: CASSLVLGSGANVLTF
size: .; length: 17; D: .; V: TRBV6-1; J: TRBJ2-6; DNA: TGTGCCAGCAGTCGAACCGGAGTCTCTGGTGGGGCCAACGTCCTGACTTTC; CDR3: CASSRTGVSGGANVLTF
size: few; length: 15; D: TRBD1; V: TRBV15; J: TRBJ1-3; DNA: TGTGCCACCAGCAGCCCAAGGACAGGGAGAAACACCATATATTTT; CDR3: CATSSPRTGRNTIYF
size: .; length: 15; D: .; V: TRBV20-1; J: TRBJ2-2; DNA: TGCAGTGCTAGAGGGGGGCTAGCCTTCACCGGGGAGCTGTTTTTT; CDR3: CSARGGLAFTGELFF
size: .; length: 14; D: .; V: TRBV18; J: TRBJ2-5; DNA: TGTGCCAGCTCACCACCCGAGGGGTTGAAGACCCAGTACTTC; CDR3: CASSPPEGLKTQYF
size: few; length: 15; D: .; V: TRBV5-1; J: TRBJ2-5; DNA: TGCGCCAGCAGCCAGTGGGGGGCCGATCAAGAGACCCAGTACTTC; CDR3: CASSQWGADQETQYF
size: few; length: 15; D: .; V: TRBV4-3; J: TRBJ2-3; DNA: TGCGCCAGCAGCCAAGCTAGCGACCGCACAGATACGCAGTATTTT; CDR3: CASSQASDRTDTQYF
size: many; length: 15; D: .; V: TRBV12-3/TRBV12-4; J: TRBJ1-1; DNA: TGTGCCAGCAGTTTAGGTAATGGGGGAGGCACTGAAGCTTTCTTT; CDR3: CASSLGNGGGTEAFF
size: few; length: 14; D: TRBD1; V: TRBV12-3/TRBV12-4; J: TRBJ2-7; DNA: TGTGCCAGCCGAGAGGGACAGGGAGCCTACGAGCAGTACTTC; CDR3: CASREGQGAYEQYF
size: .; length: 14; D: TRBD1; V: TRBV24-1; J: TRBJ2-7; DNA: TGTGCCACCAGTGATCCAGGGACAGGGACCGAGCAGTACTTC; CDR3: CATSDPGTGTEQYF